Listed below are T cell receptor beta chains from one sample, sequenced in a study of human T cells and chemical hapten exposure. TCRdb called the RACE reads again in MiXCR, with one record for every CDR3 protein. This table holds about 77,000 distinct CDR3 sequences, about 8.6% found once. Sequenced: whole blood. These receptor sequences come from a female donor in good health. Some clones in this sample may be carry-over from other donors' samples. Both conserved end residues are part of each CDR3. Each record gives: clone size, V gene, J gene, D gene, CDR3 protein, CDR3 DNA. A D gene is named only where the DNA matches it firmly. The size field is filled for only some rows; it gives once, few, many or a size class.

>many|TRBV7-8|TRBJ1-5|.
CASSLLGGADQPQHF
TGTGCCAGCAGCTTATTGGGAGGGGCCGATCAGCCCCAGCATTTT
>few|TRBV15|TRBJ2-7|.
CATSSFRVKYF
TGTGCCACCAGCAGCTTCAGGGTTAAGTACTTC
>many|TRBV6-2/TRBV6-3|TRBJ1-1|.
CASSYESGQTNTEAFF
TGTGCCAGCAGTTACGAGTCGGGGCAGACGAACACTGAAGCTTTCTTT
>.|TRBV5-1|TRBJ2-7|.
CASSSSSGTTPYEQYF
TGCGCCAGCAGCTCGTCTTCCGGGACAACTCCCTACGAGCAGTACTTC
>many|TRBV12-5|TRBJ2-1|TRBD2
CASGSSLGLSIF
TGTGCTAGTGGTTCCTCTTTGGGACTATCGATCTTC
>.|TRBV6-5|TRBJ1-3|.
CASSYNQGNTIYF
TGTGCCAGCAGTTACAATCAGGGAAACACCATATATTTT
>many|TRBV21-1|TRBJ1-2|.
CASSKWTGDHDPYGYTF
TGTGCCAGCAGCAAGTGGACCGGGGACCACGACCCCTATGGCTACACCTTC
>many|TRBV7-2|TRBJ1-2|.
CASSLAVANYGYTF
TGTGCCAGCAGCTTAGCAGTAGCTAACTATGGCTACACCTTC
>.|TRBV5-1|TRBJ1-4|.
CASASTAAGEKLFF
TGCGCCAGCGCTTCGACAGCGGCGGGTGAAAAACTGTTTTTT
>many|TRBV7-2|TRBJ2-1|.
CASSQDNEQFF
TGTGCCAGCAGCCAAGACAATGAGCAGTTCTTC
>many|TRBV29-1|TRBJ2-7|TRBD1
CSVEGQGYEQYF
TGCAGCGTTGAAGGACAGGGGTACGAGCAGTACTTC
>many|TRBV7-3|TRBJ1-1|TRBD1
CASSYTGDTEAFF
TGTGCCAGCAGCTATACAGGGGACACTGAAGCTTTCTTT
>.|TRBV6-2/TRBV6-3|TRBJ1-1|.
CASNYPLGTRDTEAFF
TGTGCCAGCAACTACCCCCTAGGGACACGGGACACTGAAGCTTTCTTT
>many|TRBV4-1|TRBJ1-6|.
CASSQESGVNSPLHF
TGCGCCAGCAGCCAAGAATCGGGGGTAAATTCACCCCTCCACTTT
>many|TRBV5-1|TRBJ1-3|.
CASSPGESFSGNTIYF
TGCGCCAGCAGCCCGGGGGAATCATTCTCTGGAAACACCATATATTTT
>few|TRBV5-4|TRBJ1-3|TRBD1
CASSLRGQGADTIYF
TGTGCCAGCAGCTTACGGGGACAGGGGGCGGACACCATATATTTT
>few|TRBV29-1|TRBJ2-7|.
CSVEGGLTEQYF
TGCAGCGTTGAAGGGGGACTTACCGAGCAGTACTTC
>few|TRBV5-4|TRBJ1-1|TRBD1
CASSLQGFGDTEAFF
TGTGCCAGCAGCTTACAGGGGTTTGGGGACACTGAAGCTTTCTTT
>few|TRBV27|TRBJ2-7|TRBD2
CASSSTSGRTYEQYF
TGTGCCAGCAGTTCGACTAGCGGAAGGACTTACGAGCAGTACTTC
>many|TRBV2|TRBJ2-3|TRBD1
CASSADRADTQYF
TGTGCCAGCAGTGCCGACAGGGCCGATACGCAGTATTTT
>.|TRBV5-1|TRBJ1-1|.
CASSFTGWTEAFF
TGCGCCAGCAGCTTCACCGGTTGGACTGAAGCTTTCTTT
>few|TRBV27|TRBJ2-1|.
CASSLGHSRVEQFF
TGTGCCAGCAGTTTAGGACACAGTAGGGTCGAGCAGTTCTTC
>few|TRBV7-2|TRBJ1-5|.
CASSLSRRGGDQPQHF
TGTGCCAGCAGCTTAAGTAGGAGGGGTGGCGATCAGCCCCAGCATTTT
>.|TRBV7-9|TRBJ1-2|TRBD1
CASSLVGQGPYGYTF
TGTGCCAGCAGCTTAGTAGGACAGGGCCCCTATGGCTACACCTTC
>many|TRBV11-2|TRBJ1-2|.
CASSLPYLRGAFYGYTF
TGTGCCAGCAGCTTACCCTACTTACGGGGGGCATTCTATGGCTACACCTTC
>.|TRBV20-1|TRBJ1-5|.
CSARTASLYQPQHF
TGCAGTGCCAGGACAGCCAGTTTATATCAGCCCCAGCATTTT
>many|TRBV2|TRBJ1-1|.
CASSRLVNTEAFF
TGTGCCAGCAGTAGGTTGGTGAACACTGAAGCTTTCTTT
>.|TRBV5-4|TRBJ2-5|.
CASSSVLQETQYF
TGTGCCAGCAGCTCCGTCTTGCAAGAGACCCAGTACTTC
>many|TRBV6-2/TRBV6-3|TRBJ2-6|.
CASSYVGHSGANVLTF
TGTGCCAGCAGTTACGTGGGACACTCTGGGGCCAACGTCCTGACTTTC
>.|TRBV7-9|TRBJ1-6|.
CASSSRQVQPRDSPLHF
TGTGCCAGCAGCTCACGACAGGTTCAACCCCGAGATTCACCCCTCCACTTT
>many|TRBV9|TRBJ1-1|.
CASSARLGGQTEAFF
TGTGCCAGCAGCGCGCGTTTAGGGGGGCAGACTGAAGCTTTCTTT
>.|TRBV20-1|TRBJ2-3|.
CSARAWDNTDTQYF
TGCAGTGCTAGAGCATGGGACAACACAGATACGCAGTATTTT
>.|TRBV11-1|TRBJ2-1|TRBD1
CASSRDRDNEQFF
TGTGCCAGCAGCCGGGACAGGGACAATGAGCAGTTCTTC
>.|TRBV7-7|TRBJ2-7|.
CASSLRQFPKTNSYEQYF
TGTGCCAGCAGCTTAAGACAGTTCCCGAAGACGAACTCCTACGAGCAGTACTTC
>.|TRBV18|TRBJ1-1|TRBD1
CASSPRGLGMNTEAFF
TGTGCCAGCTCGCCCAGGGGGCTCGGAATGAACACTGAAGCTTTCTTT